The clone carrying this T cell receptor beta chain was detected a few times. Its specificity is not known. The data are from a study of cytomegalovirus exposure and HLA in healthy donors. The wider study: The Caucasian-associated ancestry cluster held 65% to 85% of around 380 genotyped donors. Study observations and caveats: Association with HLA alleles at 0.05 false discovery rate was found for 15,000 to 20,000 TCR beta sequences in a later analysis. Upon later analysis, HLA-associated TCR beta chains proved more clonally expanded than other, equally common chains.

Losses at the gene ends were 3 bases for V and 6 bases for J; bases not matched to a gene: 1. The CDR3 has 13 residues. Germline loops: CDR1 SEHNR, CDR2 FQNEAQ (reference sequence). PCR involved 60 Vbeta and 13 Jbeta primers. Under the authors' procedure: A follow-up analysis tallied approximately 85 million unique TCR beta chains, approximately 10 million shared. Profiled with immunoSEQ multiplex PCR; TCRdb holds only in-frame clones, not every one. The V and J calls and clone size were taken over from that table, and D and trimming were inferred from the DNA. Of 150,000 to 200,000 clones listed, 60% to 80% are singletons.

This sequence originates from a woman aged 45-65 years in good health and CMV-seropositive. The specimen sequenced was PBMCs. This chain joins TRBV7-9 and TRBJ1-4; 7 positions agree with TRBD1. The CDR3 coding sequence is TGTGCCAGCAGCTTGACAGGGTATGAAAAACTGTTTTTT. As protein: CASSLTGYEKLFF.